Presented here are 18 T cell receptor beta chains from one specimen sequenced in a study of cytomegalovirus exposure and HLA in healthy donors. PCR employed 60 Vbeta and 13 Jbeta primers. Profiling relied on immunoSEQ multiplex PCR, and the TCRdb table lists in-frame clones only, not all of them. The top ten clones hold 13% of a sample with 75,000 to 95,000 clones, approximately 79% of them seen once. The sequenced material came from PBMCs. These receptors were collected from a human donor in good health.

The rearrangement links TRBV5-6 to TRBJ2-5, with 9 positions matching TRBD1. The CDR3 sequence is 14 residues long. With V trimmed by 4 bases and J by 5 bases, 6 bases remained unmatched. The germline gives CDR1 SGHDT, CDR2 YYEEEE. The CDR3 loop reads CASSRTGAGETQYF. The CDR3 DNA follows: TGTGCCAGCAGCCGGACAGGGGCGGGGGAGACCCAGTACTTC.

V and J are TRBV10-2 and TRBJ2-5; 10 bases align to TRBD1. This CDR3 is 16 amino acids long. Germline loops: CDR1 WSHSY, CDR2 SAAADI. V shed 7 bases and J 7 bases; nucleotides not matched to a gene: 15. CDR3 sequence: CASKEGDRGPVWTQYF. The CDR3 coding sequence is TGCGCCAGCAAGGAGGGCGACAGGGGGCCTGTTTGGACCCAGTACTTC.

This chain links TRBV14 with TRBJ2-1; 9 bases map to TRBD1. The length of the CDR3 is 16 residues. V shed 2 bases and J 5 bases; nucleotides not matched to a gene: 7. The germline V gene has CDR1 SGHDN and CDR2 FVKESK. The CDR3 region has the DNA TGTGCCAGCAGCCAAAGGGCCGGGACAGGGAACAATGAGCAGTTCTTC. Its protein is CASSQRAGTGNNEQFF.

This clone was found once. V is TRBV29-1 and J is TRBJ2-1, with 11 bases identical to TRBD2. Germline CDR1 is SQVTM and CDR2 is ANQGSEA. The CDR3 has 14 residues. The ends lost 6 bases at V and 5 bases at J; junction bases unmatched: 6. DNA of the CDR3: TGCAGCGTAGTAGCGGGGGGGCGTCACAATGAGCAGTTCTTC. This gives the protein CSVVAGGRHNEQFF.

The CDR3 DNA sequence: TGTGCCAGCAGCCAAGTTACGGCGGACTATGGCTACACCTTC. Its protein is CASSQVTADYGYTF. This chain joins TRBV14 and TRBJ1-2, with D hard to call. Germline V CDR1 and CDR2: SGHDN, FVKESK. Trimming stripped 1 base from V and 3 bases from J, with 9 bases between. The CDR3 is made up of 14 amino acids.

CDR3 region: CASSLETGENTGELFF. CDR3 DNA sequence: TGTGCCAGCAGCTTGGAAACAGGAGAGAACACCGGGGAGCTGTTTTTT. This chain links TRBV5-6 with TRBJ2-2; tentative D call: TRBD1 (5 bases). Germline V CDR1 and CDR2: SGHDT, YYEEEE. The CDR3 loop spans 16 amino acids. Between the trimmed V and J ends, which lost 0 bases and 1 base, there was a span of 10 bases. Full variable domain (rest looked up from reference TRBV5-6 and TRBJ2-2): DAGVTQSPTHLIKTRGQQVTLRCSPKSGHDTVSWYQQALGQGPQFIFQYYEEEERQRGNFPDRFSGHQFPNYSSELNVNALLLGDSALYLCASSLETGENTGELFFGEGSRLTVL.

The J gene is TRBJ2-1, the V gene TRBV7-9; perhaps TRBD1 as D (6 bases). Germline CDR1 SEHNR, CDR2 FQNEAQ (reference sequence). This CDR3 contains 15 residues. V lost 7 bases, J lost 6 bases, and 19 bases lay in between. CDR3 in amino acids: CASKLTNRVGNEQFF. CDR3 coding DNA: TGTGCCAGCAAGCTCACCAACAGGGTTGGCAATGAGCAGTTCTTC.

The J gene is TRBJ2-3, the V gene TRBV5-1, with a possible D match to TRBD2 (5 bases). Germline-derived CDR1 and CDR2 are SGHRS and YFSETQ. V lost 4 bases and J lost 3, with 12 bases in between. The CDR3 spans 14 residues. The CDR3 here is CASSPEAHTDTQYF. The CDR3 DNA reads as TGCGCCAGCAGCCCGGAGGCACATACAGATACGCAGTATTTT.

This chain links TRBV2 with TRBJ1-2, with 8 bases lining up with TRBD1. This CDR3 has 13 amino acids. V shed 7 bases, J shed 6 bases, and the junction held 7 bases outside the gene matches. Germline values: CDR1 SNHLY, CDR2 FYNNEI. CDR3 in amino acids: CASTDWTGNGYTF. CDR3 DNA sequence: TGTGCCAGCACCGACTGGACAGGGAATGGCTACACCTTC.

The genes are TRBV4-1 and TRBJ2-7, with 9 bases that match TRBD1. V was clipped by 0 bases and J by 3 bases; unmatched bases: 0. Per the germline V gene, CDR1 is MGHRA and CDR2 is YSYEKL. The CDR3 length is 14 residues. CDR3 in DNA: TGCGCCAGCAGCCAAGAGACAGGGGGCTACGAGCAGTACTTC. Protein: CASSQETGGYEQYF.

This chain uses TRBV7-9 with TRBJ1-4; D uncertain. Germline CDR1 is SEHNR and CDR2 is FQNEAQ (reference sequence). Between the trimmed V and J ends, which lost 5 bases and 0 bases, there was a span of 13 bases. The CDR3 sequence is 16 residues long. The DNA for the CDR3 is TGTGCCAGCAGCCCCCGGAGGACCGCAACTAATGAAAAACTGTTTTTT. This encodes CASSPRRTATNEKLFF.

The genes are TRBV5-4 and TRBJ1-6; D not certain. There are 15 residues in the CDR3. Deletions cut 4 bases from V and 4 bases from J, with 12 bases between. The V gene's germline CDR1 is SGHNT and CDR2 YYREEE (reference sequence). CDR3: CASSADSDYNSPLHF. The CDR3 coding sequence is TGTGCCAGCAGCGCCGACTCAGATTATAATTCACCCCTCCACTTT. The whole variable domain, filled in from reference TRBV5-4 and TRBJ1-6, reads ETGVTQSPTHLIKTRGQQVTLRCSSQSGHNTVSWYQQALGQGPQFIFQYYREEENGRGNFPPRFSGLQFPNYSSELNVNALELDDSALYLCASSADSDYNSPLHFGNGTRLTVT.

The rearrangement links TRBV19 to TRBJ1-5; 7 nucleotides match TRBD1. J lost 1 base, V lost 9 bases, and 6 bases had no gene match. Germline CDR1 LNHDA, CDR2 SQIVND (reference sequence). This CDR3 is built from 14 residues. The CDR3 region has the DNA TGTGCCAGCAAGGACAGGAGGAGCAATCAGCCCCAGCATTTT. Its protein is CASKDRRSNQPQHF.

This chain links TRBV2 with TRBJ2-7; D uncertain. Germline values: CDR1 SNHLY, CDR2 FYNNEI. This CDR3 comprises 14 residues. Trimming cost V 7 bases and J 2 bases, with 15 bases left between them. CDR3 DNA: TGTGCCAGCATCGGCGCAGGCTTCCCCTACGAGCAGTACTTC. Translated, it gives CASIGAGFPYEQYF.

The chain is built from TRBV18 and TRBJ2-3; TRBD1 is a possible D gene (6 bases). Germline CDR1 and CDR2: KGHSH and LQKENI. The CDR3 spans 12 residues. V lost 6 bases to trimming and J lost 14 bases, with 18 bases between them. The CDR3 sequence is CASSNSGTLGYF. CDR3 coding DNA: TGTGCCAGCTCCAATTCAGGGACACTGGGGTATTTT.

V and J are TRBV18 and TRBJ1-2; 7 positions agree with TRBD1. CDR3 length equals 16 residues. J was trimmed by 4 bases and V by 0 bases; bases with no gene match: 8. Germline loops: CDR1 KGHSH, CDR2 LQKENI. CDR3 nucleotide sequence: TGTGCCAGCTCACCACCATCCACTGGGACAGCCTATGGCTACACCTTC. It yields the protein CASSPPSTGTAYGYTF.

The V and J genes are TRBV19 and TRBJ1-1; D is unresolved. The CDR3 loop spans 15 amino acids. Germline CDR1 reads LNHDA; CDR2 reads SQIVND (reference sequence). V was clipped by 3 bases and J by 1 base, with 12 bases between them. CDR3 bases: TGTGCCAGTAGTATCAGAGGCATCCCGAACACTGAAGCTTTCTTT. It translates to CASSIRGIPNTEAFF.

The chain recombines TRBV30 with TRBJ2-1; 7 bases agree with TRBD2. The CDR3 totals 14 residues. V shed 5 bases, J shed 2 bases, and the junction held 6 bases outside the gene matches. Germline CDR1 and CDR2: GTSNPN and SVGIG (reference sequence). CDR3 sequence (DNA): TGTGCCTGGGGTTCAGGGAGGGCCTACAATGAGCAGTTCTTC. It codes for CAWGSGRAYNEQFF.